The rows below give T cell receptor beta chains drawn from one sample of a study of T cell repertoires in MIS-A myocarditis. The table came from immunoSEQ multiplex PCR; TCRdb's copy has only in-frame clones and leaves some out. Here the sample spans around 6,000 clones, approximately 80% being singletons. Source material: interventricular septum heart tissue obtained at autopsy. These receptors originate from a man between 18 and 29 years old with fulminant myocarditis from multisystem inflammatory syndrome in adults (MIS-A) after COVID-19. Both conserved end residues are part of each CDR3. Fields, in order: clone size, D gene, CDR3 length, J gene, V gene, CDR3 DNA, CDR3 protein. A D gene is named only where the DNA matches it firmly. Rows may omit the clone size; those that give it use once, few, many or a size class.

>-|TRBD2|14|TRBJ2-1|TRBV10-2
TGCGCCAGCAGGGGACTAGCGGGAGACGGTGAGCAGTTCTTC
CASRGLAGDGEQFF
>-|TRBD2|15|TRBJ2-7|TRBV18
TGTGCCAGCTCACCGGCGGGAGCCGGAAATTCCGAGCAGTACTTC
CASSPAGAGNSEQYF
>-|-|14|TRBJ2-2|TRBV19
TGTGCCAGTAGCACCCACAAGGCGGCCGGGGAGCTGTTTTTT
CASSTHKAAGELFF
>-|-|13|TRBJ1-5|TRBV2
TGTGCCAGCAGTGTATACGGCAATCAGCCCCAGCATTTT
CASSVYGNQPQHF
>-|-|16|TRBJ1-3|TRBV21-1
TGTGCCAGCAGCCCAATCAGGGGAAGCTCTGGAAACACCATATATTTT
CASSPIRGSSGNTIYF
>-|-|13|TRBJ1-1|TRBV7-9
TGTGCCAGCAGCTTAGCCCTTAACACTGAAGCTTTCTTT
CASSLALNTEAFF
>-|TRBD2|11|TRBJ2-3|TRBV20-1
TGCAGTGAACTAGCGGGAGATACGCAGTATTTT
CSELAGDTQYF
>-|-|15|TRBJ2-1|TRBV7-2
TGTGCCAGCAGCCCCCGACAGAGTCTCTACAATGAGCAGTTCTTC
CASSPRQSLYNEQFF
>-|TRBD1|14|TRBJ2-1|TRBV11-3
TGTGCCAGCAGCCCAGGGGGATTGCTCAATGAGCAGTTCTTC
CASSPGGLLNEQFF
>few|-|12|TRBJ1-5|TRBV12-5
TGTGCCCACTACTATAGCAATCAGCCCCAGCATTTT
CAHYYSNQPQHF
>-|-|14|TRBJ1-2|TRBV7-2
TGTGCCAGCAGCTACGCAGGGTTACCCTATGGCTACACCTTC
CASSYAGLPYGYTF
>-|-|13|TRBJ1-1|TRBV2
TGTGCCAGCAGGGACCGAATGAACACTGAAGCTTTCTTT
CASRDRMNTEAFF
>-|-|16|TRBJ1-4|TRBV2
TGTGCCAGCAGTGAAGAATTAGAGAGTAATAATGAAAAACTGTTTTTT
CASSEELESNNEKLFF
>-|TRBD1|14|TRBJ1-1|TRBV6-2/TRBV6-3
TGTGCCAGCAGTTCCGGGACAGGGGTCACTGAAGCTTTCTTT
CASSSGTGVTEAFF
>-|-|19|TRBJ2-6|TRBV5-4
TGTGCCAGCAGCTTGTTTTTTGGGGGGCGGCCCTCTGGGGCCAACGTCCTGACTTTC
CASSLFFGGRPSGANVLTF
>-|TRBD1|15|TRBJ2-7|TRBV15
TGTGCCACCAGCAGACTCCGGGACAGCTCCTACGAGCAGTACTTC
CATSRLRDSSYEQYF
>-|TRBD2|15|TRBJ2-7|TRBV4-1
TGCGCCAGCAGCCAAGATAGCGGGAGTGCCCACGAGCAGTACTTC
CASSQDSGSAHEQYF
>few|-|11|TRBJ1-1|TRBV5-6
TGTGCCAGCAGCTTGGGTACTGAAGCTTTCTTT
CASSLGTEAFF
>once|-|14|TRBJ1-2|TRBV10-3
TGTGCCATCAATCCCGGCAGGGGTATTAGTGGCTACACCTTC
CAINPGRGISGYTF
>-|-|15|TRBJ1-1|TRBV7-2
TGTGCCAGCAGCTTAGACCTTCCCTGGAACACTGAAGCTTTCTTT
CASSLDLPWNTEAFF
>-|-|14|TRBJ2-1|TRBV7-2
TGTGCCAGCAGCTCCGCTCGGACGTACAATGAGCAGTTCTTC
CASSSARTYNEQFF
>-|-|13|TRBJ1-1|TRBV7-2
TGTGCCAGCAGCCCCGACAGGCGCACTGAAGCTTTCTTT
CASSPDRRTEAFF
>-|-|15|TRBJ1-1|TRBV3-1/TRBV3-2
TGTGCCAGCAGCCAACGGACCCTTACCGGATGGAAAGCTTTCTTT
CASSQRTLTGWKAFF
>once|-|15|TRBJ2-3|TRBV6-5
TGTGCCAGCAGTTACACCCCTCTATCCACAGATACGCAGTATTTT
CASSYTPLSTDTQYF
>-|-|14|TRBJ2-5|TRBV2
TGTGCCAGCAGAACGGGGAGGCTCCAAGAGACCCAGTACTTC
CASRTGRLQETQYF
>-|-|15|TRBJ2-7|TRBV28
TGTGCCAGCAGTGCCCATATGACAGGATCCTACGAGCAGTACTTC
CASSAHMTGSYEQYF
>-|TRBD2|15|TRBJ2-7|TRBV6-5
TGTGCCAGCCGCCTAACTAGCGGCGAGTCCTACGAGCAGTACTTC
CASRLTSGESYEQYF
>-|-|11|TRBJ2-7|TRBV6-2/TRBV6-3
TGTGCCAGCAGTTACTTCTACGAGCAGTACTTC
CASSYFYEQYF
>-|TRBD1|18|TRBJ1-1|TRBV18
TGTGCCAGCTCACCATATTATTCGGTCGGACAGGGTTCAACTGAAGCTTTCTTT
CASSPYYSVGQGSTEAFF
>-|-|14|TRBJ1-1|TRBV5-1
TGCGCCAGCAGCTTGGACAGGATGAACACTGAAGCTTTCTTT
CASSLDRMNTEAFF
>-|TRBD1|15|TRBJ1-2|TRBV5-1
TGCGCCAGCAGCCTGACTGAGAGGACAGGAGATGGCTACACCTTC
CASSLTERTGDGYTF
>-|-|17|TRBJ2-7|TRBV6-2/TRBV6-3
TGTGCCAGCAGTTACTCTGACCTGGGACGGCGCTCCTACGAGCAGTACTTC
CASSYSDLGRRSYEQYF
>-|TRBD1|13|TRBJ1-2|TRBV6-5
TGTGCCAGCAGTTTCCTAACAGGGGTCGGCTACACCTTC
CASSFLTGVGYTF